The clone carrying this T cell receptor beta chain was recorded a few times. Libraries were prepared by immunoSEQ multiplex PCR; TCRdb keeps only in-frame clonotypes and omits some of them. The repertoire holds around 79,000 clones, with 94% as singletons. This entry belongs to a study of technical replicates of blood from several donors. CDR1 is ENHRY, CDR2 SYGVKD, per germline. V was clipped by 5 bases and J by 3 bases, with 11 bases between them. CDR3 length equals 13 residues. The sequenced material came from T cells isolated from PBMCs. The V gene is TRBV10-3, the J gene TRBJ2-7; no clear D. The clonotype originates from a human donor in good health. CDR3 amino acids: CAISFSRSYEQYF. Written as DNA, the CDR3 is TGTGCCATCAGTTTTTCACGGAGCTACGAGCAGTACTTC.